Listed here is a single T cell receptor beta chain. Its specificity is unknown. This entry is derived from a study of T cell responses to AZD1222 COVID-19 vaccine. The study's findings and limits: No day 14 peak samples; only post-peak repertoires were characterized.

Second-dose schedules of about 4 or about 12 weeks were combined. V lost 4 bases to trimming and J lost 5 bases; unmatched junction nucleotides: 9. This CDR3 region has 14 residues. Germline V gene lookup returns CDR1 SQVTM and CDR2 ANQGSEA. Clones were read by immunoSEQ multiplex PCR, and TCRdb kept only the in-frame ones, dropping some. The data contain some 180,000 clones, roughly 91% of them singletons. This specimen consisted of peripheral blood, obtained 28 days after the second AZD1222 dose. This TCR derives from an adult who received the AZD1222 COVID-19 vaccine. This chain links TRBV29-1 with TRBJ2-5; TRBD1 matches at 8 bases. The DNA of the CDR3 is TGCAGCGTTGGAAATCCAGGGGGCGAGGAGACCCAGTACTTC. As protein: CSVGNPGGEETQYF.